The clone carrying this TCR beta chain occurred many times. TCRdb re-called the RT-PCR reads through MiXCR, storing one row per CDR3 protein. The repertoire holds about a million distinct CDR3 sequences, with around 17% as singletons. The sample belongs to a study of patients and donors after allogeneic stem cell transplantation. V was shortened by 0 bases and J by 2 bases, with 11 bases between the two germline ends. The CDR3 is 15 amino acids. Germline V gene lookup returns CDR1 DFQATT and CDR2 SNEGSKA (reference sequence). Sequencing was carried out using blood, either unsorted or a sorted T cell fraction (not recorded which). This sequence joins TRBV20-1 and TRBJ1-3, with unresolved D. The TCR originated in a human donor who was either an allogeneic HSCT recipient or a stem cell or donor lymphocyte infusion donor (not recorded which). It is not recorded whose cells these are; they may come from a transplant donor. CDR3 coding DNA: TGCAGTGCTAGAGATCTAGCCTTTGCTGGAAACACCATATATTTT. It translates to CSARDLAFAGNTIYF.